This T cell receptor beta chain was identified in a study of T cells in Graves' hyperthyroidism and ophthalmopathy. Study details: Pretreatment peripheral blood was obtained at initial diagnosis. Study-wide points: Most thyroid clonotypes expanded above 0.001 were also detected in blood.

It was considered stable Graves' hyperthyroidism when ophthalmopathy did not progress within 18 months. This clonotype was recorded at least ten times. As yet, its antigen is unknown. Germline-derived CDR1 and CDR2 are SGHVS and FQNEAQ. V was pared by 2 bases and J by 6 bases, with 20 bases between. CDR3 length: 17 amino acids. RNA transcripts were the template for amplifying TCR beta CDR3 regions. An initial round of RT-PCR targeting the TCR CDR3 relied on the HTBI primer set. MiXCR, run by TCRdb on the multiplex PCR reads, gives a single entry per CDR3 protein. This repertoire shows around 300,000 distinct CDR3 sequences, approximately 14% found once; its top ten account for about 26%.

The V call is TRBV7-8, the J call TRBJ2-1; D remains unclear. The receptor comes from a woman aged 25 to 45 with Graves' hyperthyroidism. The source material was blood. As DNA, the CDR3 is TGTGCCAGCAGCTTAAGGGTAGGCCGGAGATACAGCAATGAGCAGTTCTTC. This encodes CASSLRVGRRYSNEQFF.